The clone carrying this T cell receptor beta chain was detected many times. This sample was taken from a study of blood T cell repertoires in COVID-19. The wider study: Material from acute and convalescent COVID-19 was sourced from the United States, Italy and Spain.

This CDR3 has 11 amino acids. With 3 bases removed from V and 9 bases from J, the gap between germline ends came to 7 bases. CDR1 and CDR2 from the germline V gene are KGHDR and SFDVKD. Method: immunoSEQ multiplex PCR; TCRdb's copy keeps in-frame clones and lacks some. This sample has about 230,000 clones, with around four fifths found just once. The chain links TRBV24-1 to TRBJ1-1; D is ambiguous. Sequencing used peripheral blood. This sequence originates from a woman in her 70s with active or convalescent COVID-19. CDR3 protein: CATSDRRKAFF. The DNA for the CDR3 is TGTGCCACCAGTGATCGGCGGAAAGCTTTCTTT.